One sample yielded the 4 T cell receptor beta chains listed below, sequenced in a study of T-cell reconstitution after alpha-beta-depleted transplantation in children. Construction of the TCRbeta library involved unique molecular identifiers. Each CDR3 protein gets one entry after TCRdb re-called the PCR reads with MiXCR. The sample yields some 830,000 distinct CDR3 sequences, around 15% seen once. Sample: PBMCs, mostly from graft donor cells, taken 360 days after TCRalphabeta/CD19-depleted stem cell transplant. These receptors originate from a male patient aged 10-17 years who had a stem cell transplant for acute lymphoblastic leukemia, so the T cells may come from the graft donor.

This clonotype has at least ten counts. The rearrangement joins TRBV12-3 or TRBV12-4 to TRBJ2-1; possibly TRBD2 for D (5 bases). The CDR3 covers 14 residues. V was pared by 3 bases and J by 5 bases, with 11 bases between. The CDR3 region has the DNA TGTGCCAGCAGTTTCCAACTAGTTCACAATGAGCAGTTCTTC. Protein: CASSFQLVHNEQFF.

The V call is TRBV7-9, the J call TRBJ2-3; possibly TRBD2 for D (7 bases). CDR1 is SEHNR, CDR2 FQNEAQ, per germline (reference sequence). This CDR3 region has 16 residues. V was clipped by 4 bases and J by 2 bases, with 16 bases between them. This CDR3 reads CASSSPRGANTDTQYF. The CDR3, as DNA: TGTGCCAGCAGCTCTCCCCGGGGGGCTAACACAGATACGCAGTATTTT.

Only a few counts were recorded for this clonotype. V is TRBV7-9 and J is TRBJ2-2; D is perhaps TRBD1 or TRBD2 (5 bases each). The CDR3 spans 16 residues. Trimming removed 5 bases at V and 7 bases at J, with 20 bases between. CDR1 is SEHNR, CDR2 FQNEAQ, per germline (reference sequence). The CDR3 DNA reads as TGTGCCAGCAGCCCATCGGGGCAATCGAGGGACGGGGAGCTGTTTTTT. This gives the protein CASSPSGQSRDGELFF.

The CDR3 DNA follows: TGTGCCAGTAGTATCACTAGCGGGAGTATCGCAGATACGCAGTATTTT. Translation gives CASSITSGSIADTQYF. The chain carries TRBV19 and TRBJ2-3; 11 bases fit TRBD2. The CDR3 contains 16 residues. V lost 3 bases, J lost 4 bases, and 6 bases stayed unmatched. Germline V gene lookup returns CDR1 LNHDA and CDR2 SQIVND (reference sequence).